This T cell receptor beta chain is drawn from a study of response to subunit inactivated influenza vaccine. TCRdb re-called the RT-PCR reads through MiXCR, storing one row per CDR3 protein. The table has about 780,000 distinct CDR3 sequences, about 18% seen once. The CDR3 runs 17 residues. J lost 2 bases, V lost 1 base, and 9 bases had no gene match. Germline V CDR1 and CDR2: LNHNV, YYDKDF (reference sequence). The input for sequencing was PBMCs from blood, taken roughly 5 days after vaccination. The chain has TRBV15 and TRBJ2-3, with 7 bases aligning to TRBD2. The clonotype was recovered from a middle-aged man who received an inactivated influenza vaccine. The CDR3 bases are TGTGCCACCAGCAGAGGGGGTGGAGCGGGGCACACAGATACGCAGTATTTT. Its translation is CATSRGGGAGHTDTQYF. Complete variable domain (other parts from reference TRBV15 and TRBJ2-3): DAMVIQNPRYQVTQFGKPVTLSCSQTLNHNVMYWYQQKSSQAPKLLFHYYDKDFNNEADTPDNFQSRRPNTSFCFLDIRSPGLGDTAMYLCATSRGGGAGHTDTQYFGPGTRLTVL.